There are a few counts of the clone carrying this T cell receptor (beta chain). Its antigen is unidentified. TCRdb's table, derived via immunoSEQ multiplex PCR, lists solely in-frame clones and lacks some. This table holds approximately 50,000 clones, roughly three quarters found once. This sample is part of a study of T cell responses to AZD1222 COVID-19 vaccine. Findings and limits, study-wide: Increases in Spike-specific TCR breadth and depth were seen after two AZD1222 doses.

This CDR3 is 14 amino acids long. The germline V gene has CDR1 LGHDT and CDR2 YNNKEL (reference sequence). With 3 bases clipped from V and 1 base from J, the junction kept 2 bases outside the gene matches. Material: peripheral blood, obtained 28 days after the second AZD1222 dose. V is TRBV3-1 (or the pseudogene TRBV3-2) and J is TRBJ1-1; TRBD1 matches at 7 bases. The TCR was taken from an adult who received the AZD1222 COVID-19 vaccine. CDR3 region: CASSQRQGNTEAFF. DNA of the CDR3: TGTGCCAGCAGCCAGAGACAGGGGAACACTGAAGCTTTCTTT.